This T cell receptor beta chain originates from a study of STAT5B mutations in CD4+ large granular lymphocyte leukemia. There are 19 residues in the CDR3. CDR1 and CDR2 (germline): SGHRS, YFSETQ. Trimming at V came to 4 bases and at J to 2 bases, leaving 13 bases not matched to a gene. Source study methods: A productive frequency of 2.59 x 10-5 was the lowest detectable. TCRdb's copy holds only in-frame clones and misses some; the assay was immunoSEQ multiplex PCR. The V and J calls and clone size come from that table; D and trimming were worked out from the DNA. The table lists 45,000 to 50,000 clones, approximately 84% of them singletons.

V gene TRBV5-1 combines with J gene TRBJ2-6; TRBD1 matches at 9 bases. What was sequenced was CD4+ T cells from blood buffy coats. This clonotype originated in a human donor in good health. The CDR3 reads CASSGNPGTGFPGANVLTF. The DNA of the CDR3 is TGCGCCAGCAGCGGAAACCCCGGGACAGGGTTCCCTGGGGCCAACGTCCTGACTTTC. The complete variable domain, with remaining parts taken from reference TRBV5-1 and TRBJ2-6, reads KAGVTQTPRYLIKTRGQQVTLSCSPISGHRSVSWYQQTPGQGLQFLFEYFSETQRNKGNFPGRFSGRQFSNSRSEMNVSTLELGDSALYLCASSGNPGTGFPGANVLTFGAGSRLTVL.